This T cell receptor (beta chain) was sequenced during a study of cytomegalovirus exposure and HLA in healthy donors. A remark on this clone: What it binds is unknown.

Study outcomes and limitations: The listing of 150 to 200 TCR beta chains classed them as cytomegalovirus-associated. HLA allele associations emerged for under 20,000 TCR beta sequences in a later analysis, at 0.05 false discovery rate. For presence/absence analyses, sequencing depth was assumed to be roughly uniform across donors. Some V segments, TRBV6-2 and TRBV6-3 among them, were indistinguishable and were therefore excluded.

PCR involved 60 Vbeta and 13 Jbeta primers. Measured with immunoSEQ multiplex PCR; TCRdb has only the in-frame clones, and not every one. The profile shows approximately 150,000 clones, about four fifths of them singletons. The germline V and J ends were trimmed by 6 bases and 9 bases, with 18 bases remaining between them. Germline V lookup: CDR1 SGHVS, CDR2 FQNEAQ. This CDR3 contains 15 residues. The sequence derives from a man aged 45-65 years in good health and CMV-seropositive. The chain has TRBV7-8 and TRBJ1-6; the D gene is possibly TRBD1 (5 bases). Source material: PBMCs. CDR3: CASRLTTARGSPLHF. Written as DNA, the CDR3 is TGTGCCAGCAGACTTACGACGGCAAGGGGTTCACCCCTCCACTTT.